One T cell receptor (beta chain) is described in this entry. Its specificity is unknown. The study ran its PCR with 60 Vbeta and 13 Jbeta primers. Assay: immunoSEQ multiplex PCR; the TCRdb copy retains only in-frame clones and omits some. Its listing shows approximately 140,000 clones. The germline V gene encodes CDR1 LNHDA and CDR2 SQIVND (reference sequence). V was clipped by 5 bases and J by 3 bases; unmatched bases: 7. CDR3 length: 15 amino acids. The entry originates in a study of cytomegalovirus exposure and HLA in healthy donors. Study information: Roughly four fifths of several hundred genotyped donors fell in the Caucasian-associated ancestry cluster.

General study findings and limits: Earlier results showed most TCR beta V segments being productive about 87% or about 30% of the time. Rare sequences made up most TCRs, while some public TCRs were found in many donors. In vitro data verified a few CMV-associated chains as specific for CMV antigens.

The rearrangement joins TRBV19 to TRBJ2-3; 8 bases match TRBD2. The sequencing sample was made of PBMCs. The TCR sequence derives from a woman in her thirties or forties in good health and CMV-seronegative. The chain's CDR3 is CASSLRGGRTDTQYF. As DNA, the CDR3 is TGTGCCAGTAGTCTACGGGGGGGCCGAACAGATACGCAGTATTTT. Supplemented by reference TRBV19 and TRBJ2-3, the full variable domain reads DGGITQSPKYLFRKEGQNVTLSCEQNLNHDAMYWYRQDPGQGLRLIYYSQIVNDFQKGDIAEGYSVSREKKESFPLTVTSAQKNPTAFYLCASSLRGGRTDTQYFGPGTRLTVL.